The T cell receptor beta chain under discussion was sequenced for a study of OX40 agonist ivuxolimab in advanced cancers. Study information: Partial responses were achieved by three patients: one hepatocellular carcinoma, two cutaneous melanoma.

Assay used: immunoSEQ multiplex PCR; TCRdb lists only in-frame clones, some missing. The table has about 86,000 clones, 92% seen once. Germline-derived CDR1 and CDR2 are SNHLY and FYNNEI. The CDR3 length is 15 residues. The V end was cut by 3 bases, the J end by 4 bases, with 13 bases between. The rearrangement joins TRBV2 to TRBJ2-1; D could derive from TRBD1 or TRBD2 (5 bases each). The sequencing used CD4+ or CD8+ T cells sorted from blood, collected in a trial of the OX40 agonist ivuxolimab. The sequence derives from an adult with an advanced solid tumor such as melanoma, head and neck, liver or kidney cancer. The CDR3 loop is CASSEEGDRYNEQFF. The DNA of the CDR3 is TGTGCCAGCAGTGAGGAAGGGGACCGATACAATGAGCAGTTCTTC.